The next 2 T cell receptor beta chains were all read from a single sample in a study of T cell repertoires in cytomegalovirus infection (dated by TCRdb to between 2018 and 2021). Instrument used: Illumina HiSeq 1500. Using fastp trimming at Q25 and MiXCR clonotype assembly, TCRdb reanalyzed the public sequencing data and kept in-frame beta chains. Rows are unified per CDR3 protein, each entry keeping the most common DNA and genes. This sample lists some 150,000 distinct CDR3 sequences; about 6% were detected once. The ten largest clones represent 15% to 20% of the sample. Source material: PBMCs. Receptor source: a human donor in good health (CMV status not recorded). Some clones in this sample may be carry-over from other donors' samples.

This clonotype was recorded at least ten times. CDR3 sequence reads: CSARDPVGNTGELFF. The CDR3 DNA follows: TGCAGTGCTAGAGATCCGGTCGGGAACACCGGGGAGCTGTTTTTT. The gene calls are TRBV20-1 and TRBJ2-2; no clear D. The V and J ends lost 0 bases and 1 base respectively, with 9 bases between them. This CDR3 has 15 amino acids. Germline V gene sequence: CDR1 DFQATT, CDR2 SNEGSKA (reference sequence).

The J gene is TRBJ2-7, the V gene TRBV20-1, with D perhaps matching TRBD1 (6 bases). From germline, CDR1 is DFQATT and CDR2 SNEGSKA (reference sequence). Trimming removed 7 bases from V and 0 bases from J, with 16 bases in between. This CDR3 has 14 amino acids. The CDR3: CSVSDRGDSYEQYF. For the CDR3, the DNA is TGCAGTGTTTCGGACAGAGGGGACTCCTACGAGCAGTACTTC.